This TCR beta chain was identified in a study of shared clonotypes between healthy human individuals. Terminally differentiated effector memory CD45RA+ cells were left out of the naive CD8 fraction, which was CD45RO-negative and positively selected for CCR7. The CDR3 length is 14 residues. The V end lost 1 base, the J end lost 5 bases, and 10 bases lay between the germline ends. Germline assignment: CDR1 SEHNR and CDR2 FQNEAQ (reference sequence). The protocol was immunoSEQ multiplex PCR, while the TCRdb copy is restricted to in-frame clones and leaves out a portion. The sample shows about 2,100,000 clones, under 95% of them seen only once.

The source of this sequence is a man aged 18 to 29 in good health. Some clones in this sample may be carry-over from other donors' samples. The rearrangement joins TRBV7-9 to TRBJ2-3, with D maybe TRBD2 (7 bases). The specimen was naive CD8+ T cells from PBMCs. The CDR3 sequence is CASSLDREGDTQYF. The CDR3 DNA is TGTGCCAGCAGCTTAGACAGGGAGGGAGATACGCAGTATTTT.